A selection of T cell receptor beta chains follows, all from one sample in a study of human T cells and chemical hapten exposure. MiXCR was run by TCRdb on the RACE reads, yielding one entry per CDR3 protein. This table holds some 39,000 distinct CDR3 sequences, approximately 7.6% found once. The input for sequencing was whole blood, taken in connection with sensitization to the hapten diphenylcyclopropenone (DPC). The receptors shown here come from a woman between 50 and 59 years old with alopecia areata. Some clones in this sample may be carry-over from other donors' samples. Each CDR3 is given with its conserved first and last residue. Where a row states a size, it is once, few, many or the class of an expanded clone; other rows omit it.

>many|TRBV29-1|TRBJ2-7|12
CSARGLAGEQYF
>NA|TRBV29-1|TRBJ1-1|10
CSAARAEAFF
>few|TRBV6-6|TRBJ1-2|11
CASSYGGGYTF
>many|TRBV6-6|TRBJ2-1|9
CALGNEQFF
>many|TRBV7-8|TRBJ1-6|16
CASSLEGFTYNSPLHF
>many|TRBV19|TRBJ2-3|15
CASSRQEFSEYTQYF
>many|TRBV5-1|TRBJ2-7|12
CASSSSSYEQYF
>many|TRBV12-3/TRBV12-4|TRBJ2-3|14
CASTLPRGPDTQYF
>many|TRBV5-1|TRBJ2-1|17
CASSPLVGSGSYNEQFF
>many|TRBV10-2|TRBJ2-4|18
CASSELSGTSGAKNIQYF
>NA|TRBV12-3/TRBV12-4|TRBJ2-3|14
CASSLGDWQDTQYF
>few|TRBV12-3/TRBV12-4|TRBJ1-2|13
CASSPGPGYGYTF
>many|TRBV11-3|TRBJ1-4|17
CASSPREGTATNEKLFF
>NA|TRBV29-1|TRBJ1-1|12
CSVDGTGAEAFF
>many|TRBV5-5|TRBJ2-4|14
CASSLILAKNIQYF
>many|TRBV10-3|TRBJ1-5|15
CAISESDRPNQPQHF
>NA|TRBV19|TRBJ2-1|14
CASNPGLHYNEQFF